These 18 T cell receptor beta chains came from one sample sequenced in a study of cytomegalovirus exposure and HLA in healthy donors. Method: immunoSEQ multiplex PCR; TCRdb's copy keeps in-frame clones and lacks some. The sample consists of 120,000 or so clones, roughly 90% of them appearing once. Sequencing was carried out using PBMCs. The receptors were sampled from a man aged 25 to 40 in good health and CMV-seronegative.

This clone was seen a single time. This chain links TRBV18 with TRBJ2-4; D perhaps matches TRBD1 (6 bases). The CDR3 has 14 amino acids. Germline-derived CDR1 and CDR2 are KGHSH and LQKENI. Trimming removed 2 bases from V and 5 bases from J, with 10 bases in between. CDR3 region: CASSPNREENIQYF. In DNA, the CDR3 is TGTGCCAGCTCACCAAACAGGGAAGAAAACATTCAGTACTTC. The complete variable domain, with remaining parts taken from reference TRBV18 and TRBJ2-4, reads NAGVMQNPRHLVRRRGQEARLRCSPMKGHSHVYWYRQLPEEGLKFMVYLQKENIIDESGMPKERFSAEFPKEGPSILRIQQVVRGDSAAYFCASSPNREENIQYFGAGTRLSVL.

This chain joins TRBV18 and TRBJ2-3; 9 nucleotides align to TRBD1. Germline trimming cut 3 bases from V and 0 bases from J; bases unmatched to any gene: 1. The CDR3 runs 15 residues. Germline V gene sequence: CDR1 KGHSH, CDR2 LQKENI. CDR3: CASSPGTGSTDTQYF. CDR3 coding DNA: TGTGCCAGCTCACCCGGGACAGGGAGCACAGATACGCAGTATTTT.

V and J are TRBV6-1 and TRBJ2-1; TRBD1 agrees at 7 bases. Germline assignment: CDR1 MNHNS and CDR2 SASEGT. The CDR3 totals 16 residues. The ends lost 1 base at V and 3 bases at J; junction bases unmatched: 6. Here the CDR3 DNA reads TGTGCCAGCAGTGAAGTGGTAGGGGGCGGCTACAATGAGCAGTTCTTC. This encodes CASSEVVGGGYNEQFF.

This chain joins TRBV4-1 and TRBJ2-7, with unresolved D. V was trimmed by 4 bases and J by 5 bases, leaving 12 bases between them. The germline gives CDR1 MGHRA, CDR2 YSYEKL. The CDR3 is 13 amino acids. The CDR3 loop is CASSPHFRDEQYF. DNA of the CDR3: TGCGCCAGCAGCCCCCACTTCCGGGACGAGCAGTACTTC.

This chain links TRBV7-2 with TRBJ2-7, with 12 bases identical to TRBD1. The length of the CDR3 is 14 residues. CDR1 SGHTA and CDR2 FQGNSA come from the germline V gene. The J segment lost 5 bases and the V segment lost 5 bases, leaving 4 bases of the junction unmatched. The CDR3 loop reads CASSHGTGGNEQYF. The CDR3 nucleotides are TGTGCCAGCAGCCACGGGACAGGGGGCAACGAGCAGTACTTC.

V usage is TRBV4-3 and J usage is TRBJ1-2, with 8 positions matching TRBD1. The CDR3 loop spans 15 amino acids. Germline values: CDR1 LGHNA, CDR2 YSLEER. Trimming at V came to 0 bases and at J to 4 bases, leaving 4 bases not matched to a gene. The chain's CDR3 is CASSQDGQGPYGYTF. The DNA of the CDR3 is TGCGCCAGCAGCCAAGACGGACAGGGCCCCTATGGCTACACCTTC.

The V gene is TRBV5-6, the J gene TRBJ2-7; no clear D gene. The ends were cut back, 1 base at V and 11 bases at J, with 10 bases in the middle. Germline V lookup: CDR1 SGHDT, CDR2 YYEEEE. CDR3 size: 11 residues. CDR3 amino acids: CASSLKSQEYF. CDR3 nucleotides: TGTGCCAGCAGCTTGAAAAGTCAGGAGTACTTC. The full variable domain, with the rest looked up from reference TRBV5-6 and TRBJ2-7, is DAGVTQSPTHLIKTRGQQVTLRCSPKSGHDTVSWYQQALGQGPQFIFQYYEEEERQRGNFPDRFSGHQFPNYSSELNVNALLLGDSALYLCASSLKSQEYFGPGTRLTVT.

The chain recombines TRBV4-1 with TRBJ1-2, with 9 bases fitting TRBD1. With V trimmed by 3 bases and J by 4 bases, 3 bases remained unmatched. Germline-derived CDR1 and CDR2 are MGHRA and YSYEKL. The CDR3 extends over 14 amino acids. The CDR3 DNA sequence: TGCGCCAGCAGCCAGCCGGGACAGGGCTATGGCTACACCTTC. It yields the protein CASSQPGQGYGYTF.

The genes are TRBV9 and TRBJ1-1; 10 bases map to TRBD1. CDR3 length: 14 residues. Germline CDR1 SGDLS, CDR2 YYNGEE. Losses at the gene ends were 3 bases for V and 4 bases for J; bases not matched to a gene: 3. CDR3 in amino acids: CASSATGGGTEAFF. CDR3 DNA: TGTGCCAGCAGCGCGACAGGGGGCGGCACTGAAGCTTTCTTT. The full variable domain, rest sourced from reference TRBV9 and TRBJ1-1, is DSGVTQTPKHLITATGQRVTLRCSPRSGDLSVYWYQQSLDQGLQFLIQYYNGEERAKGNILERFSAQQFPDLHSELNLSSLELGDSALYFCASSATGGGTEAFFGQGTRLTVV.

The chain couples TRBV7-9 to TRBJ2-3; D gene uncertain. Germline lookup yields CDR1 SEHNR and CDR2 FQNEAQ (reference sequence). There are 14 residues in the CDR3. Trimming stripped 4 bases from V and 1 base from J, with 9 bases between. The CDR3 DNA follows: TGTGCCAGCAGCTCTCTTAGAGGCACAGATACGCAGTATTTT. Translation gives CASSSLRGTDTQYF.

This clone is a singleton in its sample. The chain combines TRBV4-3 with TRBJ1-2, with D perhaps matching TRBD1 (5 bases). The CDR3 extends over 15 amino acids. Germline V gene lookup returns CDR1 LGHNA and CDR2 YSLEER. Deletions cut 0 bases from V and 6 bases from J, with 14 bases between. Here the CDR3 reads CASSQDFLGANGYTF. The DNA of the CDR3 is TGCGCCAGCAGCCAAGATTTTCTAGGGGCCAATGGCTACACCTTC.

The gene calls are TRBV5-1 and TRBJ2-5; 11 bases are shared with TRBD2. V was clipped by 4 bases and J by 2 bases; unmatched bases: 4. Looked up from germline, CDR1 is SGHRS and CDR2 is YFSETQ. The CDR3 contains 15 residues. The CDR3 spells CASSPLAGEQETQYF. The CDR3 bases are TGCGCCAGCAGCCCACTAGCGGGAGAACAAGAGACCCAGTACTTC.

This chain links TRBV5-4 with TRBJ2-7, with 12 bases matching TRBD2. CDR1 and CDR2 (germline): SGHNT, YYREEE (reference sequence). The ends lost 3 bases at V and 6 bases at J; junction bases unmatched: 13. The CDR3 sequence is 17 residues long. CDR3 protein: CASSSMTSGRGSGEQYF. DNA for the CDR3: TGTGCCAGCAGCTCCATGACTAGCGGGAGAGGGTCAGGCGAGCAGTACTTC.

This clone showed up just a few times. The chain combines TRBV7-2 with TRBJ2-5, with D perhaps matching TRBD1 (7 bases). In germline, CDR1 is SGHTA, CDR2 FQGNSA. This CDR3 has 13 amino acids. Trimming took 7 bases from V and 4 from J, leaving 13 bases between them. The CDR3 spells CASNRQGGETQYF. CDR3 in DNA: TGTGCCAGCAACCGACAGGGAGGAGAGACCCAGTACTTC.

CDR3: CASSFQEGYGYTF. The CDR3 DNA follows: TGTGCCAGCAGCTTTCAGGAGGGGTATGGCTACACCTTC. The chain combines TRBV7-9 with TRBJ1-2, with TRBD1 as a possible D gene (5 bases). V was shortened by 3 bases and J by 5 bases, with 10 bases between the two germline ends. This CDR3 comprises 13 residues. CDR1 and CDR2 from the germline V gene are SEHNR and FQNEAQ (reference sequence). Full variable domain (missing parts from reference TRBV7-9 and TRBJ1-2): DTGVSQNPRHKITKRGQNVTFRCDPISEHNRLYWYRQTLGQGPEFLTYFQNEAQLEKSRLLSDRFSAERPKGSFSTLEIQRTEQGDSAMYLCASSFQEGYGYTFGSGTRLTVV.

V gene TRBV5-4 combines with J gene TRBJ2-5, with 15 bases matching TRBD2. V shed 4 bases and J 0 bases; nucleotides not matched to a gene: 4. The germline gives CDR1 SGHNT, CDR2 YYREEE (reference sequence). The CDR3 consists of 17 residues. The CDR3 DNA sequence: TGTGCCAGCAGCGGCGGGACTAGCGGGAGGTACCAAGAGACCCAGTACTTC. It specifies CASSGGTSGRYQETQYF. Filled out from reference TRBV5-4 and TRBJ2-5, the complete variable domain reads ETGVTQSPTHLIKTRGQQVTLRCSSQSGHNTVSWYQQALGQGPQFIFQYYREEENGRGNFPPRFSGLQFPNYSSELNVNALELDDSALYLCASSGGTSGRYQETQYFGPGTRLLVL.

This chain joins TRBV6-1 and TRBJ2-5, with TRBD1 as a possible D gene (7 bases). The germline V gene encodes CDR1 MNHNS and CDR2 SASEGT. This CDR3 is 17 amino acids long. V lost 4 bases and J lost 1, with 19 bases in between. The CDR3 sequence: CASSVTGRLLPQETQYF. The CDR3 DNA reads TGTGCCAGCAGTGTGACAGGGAGGTTGCTGCCCCAAGAGACCCAGTACTTC.

This clone was counted ten times or more. This chain uses TRBV5-1 with TRBJ2-5; D is unclear. Trimming took 5 bases from V and 1 from J, leaving 6 bases between them. This CDR3 spans 12 amino acids. Germline V CDR1 and CDR2: SGHRS, YFSETQ. The CDR3 here is CASSVVQETQYF. The CDR3 nucleotides read TGCGCCAGCAGTGTCGTCCAAGAGACCCAGTACTTC.